Listed below are T cell receptor beta chains from one sample, sequenced in a study of blood T cell repertoires in COVID-19. Measured with immunoSEQ multiplex PCR; TCRdb has only the in-frame clones, and not every one. The data show a few hundred thousand clones, 92% seen once. The source material was PBMCs or T cells enriched from blood (not recorded which). These receptors originate from a woman in her 30s who had recovered from COVID-19. CDR3s include the opening cysteine and the closing phenylalanine or tryptophan. A D gene is named only where the DNA matches it firmly. Size is stated for part of the rows, as once, few or many counts, or as a class when the clone is expanded.

j_gene	d_gene	abundance	v_gene	CDR3nt	CDR3aa
TRBJ2-2	TRBD2	-	TRBV19	TGTGCCAGTCGGACTAGCGGGAACACCGGGGAGCTGTTTTTT	CASRTSGNTGELFF
TRBJ2-3	TRBD2	-	TRBV5-1	TGCGCCAGCAGCGTCAGACTAGCGGGGAGCACAGATACGCAGTATTTT	CASSVRLAGSTDTQYF
TRBJ1-1	-	-	TRBV5-8	TGTGCCAGCAGCTTGGTTGGGCGTCTATGGACTGAAGCTTTCTTT	CASSLVGRLWTEAFF
TRBJ1-6	-	-	TRBV5-6	TGTGCCAGCAGTGACTCCGTCCTGAGCTATAATTCACCCCTCCACTTT	CASSDSVLSYNSPLHF
TRBJ2-7	-	-	TRBV20-1	TGCAGTGCTAGTTCGGGACTCATCTCATACGAGCAGTACTTC	CSASSGLISYEQYF
TRBJ2-7	-	-	TRBV7-9	TGTGCCAGCAGCTTCATCTACGAGCAGTACTTC	CASSFIYEQYF
TRBJ1-1	TRBD1	-	TRBV28	TGTGCCAGCAGGGAATCCGGGACAGAGAACACTGAAGCTTTCTTT	CASRESGTENTEAFF
TRBJ2-4	TRBD2	-	TRBV6-5	TGTGCCAGCAGTTACGGGGACTACCAGTACTTC	CASSYGDYQYF
TRBJ1-2	-	-	TRBV28	TGTGCCAGCAGTTTCGGGGGTTCTGCCTCTGGCTACACCTTC	CASSFGGSASGYTF
TRBJ2-3	TRBD2	-	TRBV19	TGTGCCAGTAAGGGGGGTAGCGGGAACACAGATACGCAGTATTTT	CASKGGSGNTDTQYF
TRBJ2-3	-	-	TRBV28	TGTGCCAGCGGGGGGACGCAACATACGCAGTATTTT	CASGGTQHTQYF
TRBJ2-2	-	-	TRBV13	TGTGCCAGCAGCCCAGTGACAGGTCCCGACACCGGGGAGCTGTTTTTT	CASSPVTGPDTGELFF
TRBJ1-4	TRBD1	once	TRBV19	TGTGCCAGTTCCCCGCGGGACAGGGTTAATGAAAAACTGTTTTTT	CASSPRDRVNEKLFF
TRBJ2-3	-	-	TRBV5-1	TGCGCCAGCAGCTTGGTTCCGGGCACAGATACGCAGTATTTT	CASSLVPGTDTQYF
TRBJ1-2	TRBD1	-	TRBV3-1/TRBV3-2	TGTGCCAGCAGCCCGGGACAGGGGGAACTCTATGGCTACACCTTC	CASSPGQGELYGYTF
TRBJ1-5	-	-	TRBV7-2	TGTGCCAGCAGCTTAAGTCCGAGCGGGGAGTCCAATCAGCCCCAGCATTTT	CASSLSPSGESNQPQHF
TRBJ1-6	TRBD1	-	TRBV27	TGTGCCAGCAGGAGCTGGGCAGGGGGCTCTTCACCCCTCCACTTT	CASRSWAGGSSPLHF
TRBJ1-2	-	few	TRBV7-2	TGTGCCAGCAGCTTAGTTTGGGGGGGCAACTATGGCTACACCTTC	CASSLVWGGNYGYTF
TRBJ2-5	TRBD2	-	TRBV7-2	TGTGCCAGCAGCTCCCTAGCGGGAGGCCGGGAGACCCAGTACTTC	CASSSLAGGRETQYF
TRBJ2-1	TRBD2	-	TRBV15	TGTGCCACCAGCAGCAGGGGACTAGCGGGGGAGCAGTTCTTC	CATSSRGLAGEQFF
TRBJ1-1	-	-	TRBV7-2	TGTGCCAGCAGCTCCCCCACACAGAGAAACACTGAAGCTTTCTTT	CASSSPTQRNTEAFF
TRBJ2-5	TRBD2	-	TRBV9	TGTGCCAGCAGCGTAGGGGCTAGCGGGGGCCAAGAGACCCAGTACTTC	CASSVGASGGQETQYF
TRBJ2-7	-	once	TRBV7-9	TGTGCCAGCAGCCCCACAAGGGGGGGCATATCGGACGAGCAGTACTTC	CASSPTRGGISDEQYF
TRBJ1-1	-	-	TRBV12-3/TRBV12-4	TGTGCCAGCAGTCAGGGTTCCTTTGAAGCTTTCTTT	CASSQGSFEAFF
TRBJ1-2	-	-	TRBV28	TGTGCCAGCACCACAGGGCCGCTATACTATGGCTACACCTTC	CASTTGPLYYGYTF
TRBJ2-3	TRBD2	-	TRBV4-1	TGCGCCAGCAGCCAAGGACTAGCGGGAGGCACAGATACGCAGTATTTT	CASSQGLAGGTDTQYF
TRBJ1-5	TRBD1	-	TRBV19	TGTGCCAGTATGGGACAGGGGTTTCAGCCCCAGCATTTT	CASMGQGFQPQHF
TRBJ1-1	-	-	TRBV5-1	TGCGCCAGCAGCCCGTCGGGGAGGACTGAAGCTTTCTTT	CASSPSGRTEAFF